Listed below are T cell receptor beta chains from one sample, sequenced in a study of OX40 agonist ivuxolimab in advanced cancers. Sequenced by immunoSEQ multiplex PCR; TCRdb stores in-frame clones only, minus some. The sample consists of some 39,000 clones, about 81% of them appearing once. The material sequenced was CD4+ or CD8+ T cells sorted from blood, taken in a trial of the OX40 agonist ivuxolimab. These TCRs come from an adult with an advanced solid tumor such as melanoma, head and neck, liver or kidney cancer. The CDR3 runs from the conserved cysteine through the conserved F or W. Fields, in order: V gene, clone size, J gene, D gene, CDR3 DNA, CDR3 protein. D genes are given only for firm matches. Part of the rows lack a size; the others show once, few, many or a class for expanded clones.

>TRBV6-5|NA|TRBJ2-7|TRBD2
TGTGCCAGCAGTTCCCTAGCGGGGGGCCGCGCCCACGAGCAGTACTTC
CASSSLAGGRAHEQYF
>TRBV5-1|NA|TRBJ2-5|NA
TGCGCCAGCAGCTTAGGGACACTCAACCAAGAGACCCAGTACTTC
CASSLGTLNQETQYF
>TRBV6-1|NA|TRBJ1-5|TRBD1
TGTGCCACAAGACAGGGAATTGGCAATCAGCCCCAGCATTTT
CATRQGIGNQPQHF
>TRBV7-2|NA|TRBJ1-5|NA
TGTGCCAGCACGGACAGCCCCGTGGAGCCCCAGCATTTT
CASTDSPVEPQHF
>TRBV6-6|NA|TRBJ2-5|TRBD2
TGTGCCAGCAGCATAGCGGGGTTCCAAGAGACCCAGTACTTC
CASSIAGFQETQYF
>TRBV11-2|NA|TRBJ1-1|NA
TGTGCCAGCAGCTTATGGTCGGTCAGGAATACTCGCAACACTGAAGCTTTCTTT
CASSLWSVRNTRNTEAFF
>TRBV9|NA|TRBJ2-5|NA
TGTGCCCGCCAGCTTACTCTCGACTTCCAAGAGACCCAGTACTTC
CARQLTLDFQETQYF
>TRBV19|NA|TRBJ1-1|NA
TGTGCCAGTAGTAGGGGGCGGGGCACTGAAGCTTTCTTT
CASSRGRGTEAFF
>TRBV7-9|NA|TRBJ2-2|NA
TGTGCCAGCAGCTTAGCTGGGACGGCAGGGGAGCTGTTTTTT
CASSLAGTAGELFF
>TRBV15|NA|TRBJ1-5|NA
TGTGCCACCAGCAGAGATGGGGGCCACCCAGCCCATCAGCCCCAGCATTTT
CATSRDGGHPAHQPQHF
>TRBV30|NA|TRBJ1-1|TRBD1
TGTGCCTGGAGGGCGGGACAGATTTACACTGAAGCTTTCTTT
CAWRAGQIYTEAFF
>TRBV7-3|NA|TRBJ1-2|TRBD1
TGTGCCAGCAGCAAAACGGGCCGGGACAGCGGATTAGCTAACTATGGCTACACCTTC
CASSKTGRDSGLANYGYTF
>TRBV18|NA|TRBJ2-1|TRBD2
TGTGCCAGCTCACACCGGACTAGCGGGAGCCACAATGAGCAGTTCTTC
CASSHRTSGSHNEQFF
>TRBV5-1|NA|TRBJ2-5|TRBD1
TGCGCCAGCAACCCCGACAGGGGGAGAGGAGAGACCCAGTACTTC
CASNPDRGRGETQYF
>TRBV5-1|few|TRBJ2-2|TRBD2
TGCGCCAGCAGCGGTACACTAGCGGCCACCGGGGAGCTGTTTTTT
CASSGTLAATGELFF
>TRBV9|NA|TRBJ2-1|NA
TGTGCCAGCAGCGCCCGGGCTAGTGTGTCCTACAATGAGCAGTTCTTC
CASSARASVSYNEQFF
>TRBV18|NA|TRBJ1-1|NA
TGTGCCAGCTCACCACCAGGGACAAACACTGAAGCTTTCTTT
CASSPPGTNTEAFF
>TRBV7-2|once|TRBJ2-7|TRBD2
TGTGCCAGCAGCAGGGGAGGGCCTAAGTACGAGCAGTACTTC
CASSRGGPKYEQYF
>TRBV9|once|TRBJ2-2|TRBD1
TGTGCCAGCAGCGTCCTATCGGGACAGGGTTCCACCGGGGAGCTGTTTTTT
CASSVLSGQGSTGELFF
>TRBV28|NA|TRBJ1-1|NA
TGTGCCAGCAGCTTTTTAACAGGGTCGTACACTGAAGCTTTCTTT
CASSFLTGSYTEAFF
>TRBV11-2|NA|TRBJ1-3|NA
TGTGCCAGCAGCGGACAGTTGTCCTCTGGAAACACCATATATTTT
CASSGQLSSGNTIYF
>TRBV7-9|NA|TRBJ1-6|NA
TGTGCCAGCAGCTTCACCAAGGGCTTGACACCCCTCCACTTT
CASSFTKGLTPLHF
>TRBV7-2|few|TRBJ1-2|TRBD1
TGTGCCAGCAGCCCCAGAGACAGGGATGGCTACACCTTC
CASSPRDRDGYTF
>TRBV11-1|once|TRBJ2-1|NA
TGTGCCAGCAGCTTAGATCTTAGGGGCTCGGAGTTCTTC
CASSLDLRGSEFF